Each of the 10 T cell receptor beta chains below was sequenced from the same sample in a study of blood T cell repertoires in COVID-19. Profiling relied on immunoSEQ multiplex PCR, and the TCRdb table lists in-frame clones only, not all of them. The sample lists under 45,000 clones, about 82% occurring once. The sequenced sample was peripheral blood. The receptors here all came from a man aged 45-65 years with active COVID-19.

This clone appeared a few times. DNA of the CDR3: TGCGCCAGCAGCTTGGCGGGGGTGGGGACAGATACGCAGTATTTT. This codes for CASSLAGVGTDTQYF. V usage is TRBV5-1 and J usage is TRBJ2-3; TRBD2 is a possible D gene (6 bases). The CDR3 contains 15 residues. Trimming pared 0 bases from V and 3 bases from J, leaving 11 bases between. Looked up from germline, CDR1 is SGHRS and CDR2 is YFSETQ.

CDR3 DNA: TGTGCCAGCAGCCTAAACCGGGACATAGAAGCTTTCTTT. It is translated as CASSLNRDIEAFF. The chain is built from TRBV3-1 (or the pseudogene TRBV3-2) and TRBJ1-1; maybe TRBD1 (6 bases). This CDR3 is built from 13 residues. Germline assignment: CDR1 LGHDT and CDR2 YNNKEL (reference sequence). V lost 4 bases to trimming and J lost 8 bases, with 14 bases between them.

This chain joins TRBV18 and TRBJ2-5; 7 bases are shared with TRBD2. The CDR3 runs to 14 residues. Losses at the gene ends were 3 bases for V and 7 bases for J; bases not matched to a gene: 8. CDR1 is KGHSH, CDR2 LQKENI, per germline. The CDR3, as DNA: TGTGCCAGCTCACCCACGACTAGGGAGGGGACCCAGTACTTC. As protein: CASSPTTREGTQYF.

The CDR3 DNA sequence: TGTGCCACCAGTGATTTGACCGGACAGGGAAACACAGATACGCAGTATTTT. This translates into CATSDLTGQGNTDTQYF. The chain combines TRBV24-1 with TRBJ2-3; 8 bases agree with TRBD1. The CDR3 extends over 17 amino acids. Germline V gene lookup returns CDR1 KGHDR and CDR2 SFDVKD. V shed 0 bases, J shed 2 bases, and the junction held 6 bases outside the gene matches.

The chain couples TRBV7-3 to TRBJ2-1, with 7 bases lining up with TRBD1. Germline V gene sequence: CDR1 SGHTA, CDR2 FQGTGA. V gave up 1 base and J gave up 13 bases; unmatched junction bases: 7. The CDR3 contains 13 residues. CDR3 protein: CASSLRQGSQQFF. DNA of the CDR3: TGTGCCAGCAGCTTAAGACAGGGCAGTCAACAGTTCTTC.

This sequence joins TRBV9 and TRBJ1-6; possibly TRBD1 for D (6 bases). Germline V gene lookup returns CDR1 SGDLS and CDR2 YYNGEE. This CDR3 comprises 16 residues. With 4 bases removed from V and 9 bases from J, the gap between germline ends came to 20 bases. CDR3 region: CASSPGPILGGSPLHF. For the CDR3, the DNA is TGTGCCAGCAGCCCTGGACCTATCCTAGGGGGTTCACCCCTCCACTTT.

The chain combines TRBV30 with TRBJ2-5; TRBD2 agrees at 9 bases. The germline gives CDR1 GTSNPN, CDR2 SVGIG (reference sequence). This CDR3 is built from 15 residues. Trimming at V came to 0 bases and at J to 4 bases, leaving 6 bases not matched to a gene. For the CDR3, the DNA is TGTGCCTGGAGTGTGACTAGCGGCCCTAGAGAGACCCAGTACTTC. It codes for CAWSVTSGPRETQYF. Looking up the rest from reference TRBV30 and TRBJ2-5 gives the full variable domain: SQTIHQWPATLVQPVGSPLSLECTVEGTSNPNLYWYRQAAGRGLQLLFYSVGIGQISSEVPQNLSASRPQDRQFILSSKKLLLSDSGFYLCAWSVTSGPRETQYFGPGTRLLVL.

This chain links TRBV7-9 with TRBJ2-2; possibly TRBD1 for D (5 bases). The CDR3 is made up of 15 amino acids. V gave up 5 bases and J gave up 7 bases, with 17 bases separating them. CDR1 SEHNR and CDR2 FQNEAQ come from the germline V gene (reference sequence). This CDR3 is CASSLGQGYGGELFF. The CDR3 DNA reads TGTGCCAGCAGCCTGGGGCAGGGCTACGGCGGGGAGCTGTTTTTT.

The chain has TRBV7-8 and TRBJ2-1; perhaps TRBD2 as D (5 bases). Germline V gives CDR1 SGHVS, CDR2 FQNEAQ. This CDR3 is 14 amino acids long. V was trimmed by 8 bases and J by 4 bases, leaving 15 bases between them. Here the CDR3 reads CASANAGRYNEQFF. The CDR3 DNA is TGTGCCAGCGCAAACGCGGGCAGATACAATGAGCAGTTCTTC.

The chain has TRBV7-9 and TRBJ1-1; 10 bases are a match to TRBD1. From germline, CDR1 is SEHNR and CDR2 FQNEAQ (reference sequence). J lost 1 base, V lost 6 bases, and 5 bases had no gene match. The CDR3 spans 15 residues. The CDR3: CASSRTGGRNTEAFF. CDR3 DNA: TGTGCCAGCAGTCGGACAGGGGGAAGGAACACTGAAGCTTTCTTT.